The clone carrying this TCR beta chain occurred many times. Its antigen remains unidentified. Unmatched junction bases numbered 4, after V lost 6 bases and J lost 3 bases. The CDR3 has 13 residues. The germline V gene has CDR1 ENHRY and CDR2 SYGVKD. This specimen belongs to a study of T cells in Graves' hyperthyroidism and ophthalmopathy. General observations from the study: By a 13 V-J model, ophthalmopathy was set apart from stable hyperthyroidism.

RNA transcripts were the template for amplifying TCR beta CDR3 regions. The TCR CDR3 was amplified in a first-round RT-PCR using the HTBI primer set. TCRdb ran MiXCR on the multiplex PCR reads and lists one entry per CDR3 protein. The sample shows 650,000 to 700,000 distinct CDR3 sequences, around a sixth of them seen only once. The sample taken for sequencing was blood. The chain combines TRBV10-3 with TRBJ1-1; TRBD1 matches at 7 bases. The TCR sequence derives from a man over 45 with Graves' hyperthyroidism. Here the CDR3 DNA reads TGTGCCATCAGGGGGACAGTGTACACTGAAGCTTTCTTT. This encodes CAIRGTVYTEAFF.